The sample holds a few counts of the clone carrying this TCR beta chain. What it binds is not known. These data are taken from a study of tumor-infiltrating lymphocytes in localized non-small cell lung cancer. General study results and limits: TCR sequencing covered a subset of patients with enough tissue. Immunotypes IM1 and IM2 had similar TCR-derived T-cell fractions.

The CDR3 is made up of 12 amino acids. Trimming removed 4 bases from V and 7 bases from J; junction bases left unmatched: 3. Germline assignment: CDR1 SGHDT and CDR2 YYEEEE. The method was immunoSEQ multiplex PCR; TCRdb's version includes in-frame clones alone and lacks a portion of them. The sample gives 5,500 to 8,500 clones, around two thirds of which show up once; about 7.4% is in the top ten. Sequenced: uninvolved lung tissue not adjacent to the tumor. The chain has TRBV5-6 and TRBJ1-2; 8 bases align to TRBD1. This clonotype was sampled from a human donor with non-small cell lung cancer. The CDR3 reads CASSRTGFGYTF. Written as DNA, the CDR3 is TGTGCCAGCAGCAGGACAGGGTTTGGCTACACCTTC. Using reference TRBV5-6 and TRBJ1-2 for the parts outside the CDR3, the full variable domain is DAGVTQSPTHLIKTRGQQVTLRCSPKSGHDTVSWYQQALGQGPQFIFQYYEEEERQRGNFPDRFSGHQFPNYSSELNVNALLLGDSALYLCASSRTGFGYTFGSGTRLTVV.